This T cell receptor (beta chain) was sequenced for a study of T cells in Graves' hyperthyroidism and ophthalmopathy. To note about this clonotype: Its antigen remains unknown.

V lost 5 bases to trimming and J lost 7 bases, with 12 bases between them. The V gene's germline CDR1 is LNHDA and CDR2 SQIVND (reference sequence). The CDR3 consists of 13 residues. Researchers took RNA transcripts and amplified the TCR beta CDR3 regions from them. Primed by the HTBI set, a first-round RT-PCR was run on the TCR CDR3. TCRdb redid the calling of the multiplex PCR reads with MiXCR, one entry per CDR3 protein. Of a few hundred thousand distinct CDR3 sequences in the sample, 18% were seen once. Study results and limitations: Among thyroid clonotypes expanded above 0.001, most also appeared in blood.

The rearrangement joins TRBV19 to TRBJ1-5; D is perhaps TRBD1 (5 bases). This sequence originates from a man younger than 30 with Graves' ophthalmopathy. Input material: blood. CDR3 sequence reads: CASSGRGKQPQHF. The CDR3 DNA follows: TGTGCCAGTAGTGGACGGGGGAAACAGCCCCAGCATTTT. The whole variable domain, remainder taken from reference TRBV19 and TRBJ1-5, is DGGITQSPKYLFRKEGQNVTLSCEQNLNHDAMYWYRQDPGQGLRLIYYSQIVNDFQKGDIAEGYSVSREKKESFPLTVTSAQKNPTAFYLCASSGRGKQPQHFGDGTRLSIL.